This entry describes one TCR beta chain. Its antigen is currently unknown. TCRdb itself ran the reads through MiXCR, one entry per CDR3 protein. The repertoire holds hundreds of thousands of distinct CDR3 sequences, with roughly 20% as singletons. This entry comes from a study of T cell repertoires in cytomegalovirus infection. Overall study context: Public TCR beta signatures were indicative of both CMV infection and a matching HLA type. Study-wide points: Adding up the frequency of public TCR beta families identified people who carried CMV plus the relevant HLA. The ex vivo response was dominated by HLA-C-restricted CMV-specific TCR beta clonotypes.

This CDR3 contains 18 residues. With V trimmed by 5 bases and J by 3 bases, 11 bases remained unmatched. CDR1 and CDR2 from the germline V gene are LNHDA and SQIVND (reference sequence). The chain couples TRBV19 to TRBJ2-1, with 12 bases matching TRBD1. Sequencing was performed on PBMCs. The source is a human donor in good health (CMV status not recorded). Some clones in this sample may be carry-over from other donors' samples. The CDR3 spells CASSFGTGGVGFYNEQFF. CDR3 nucleotide sequence: TGTGCCAGTAGTTTCGGGACAGGGGGCGTCGGCTTCTACAATGAGCAGTTCTTC.